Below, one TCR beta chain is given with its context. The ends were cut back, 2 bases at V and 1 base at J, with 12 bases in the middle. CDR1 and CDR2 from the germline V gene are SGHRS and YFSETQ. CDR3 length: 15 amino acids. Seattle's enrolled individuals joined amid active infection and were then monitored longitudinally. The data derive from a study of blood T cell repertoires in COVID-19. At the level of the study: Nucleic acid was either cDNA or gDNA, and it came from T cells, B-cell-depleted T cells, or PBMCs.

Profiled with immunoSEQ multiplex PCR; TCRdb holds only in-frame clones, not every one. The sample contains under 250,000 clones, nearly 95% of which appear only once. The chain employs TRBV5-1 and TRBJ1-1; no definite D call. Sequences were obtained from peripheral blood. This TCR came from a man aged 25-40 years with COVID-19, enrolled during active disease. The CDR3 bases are TGCGCCAGCAGCTTCACAGTTCGGGGGAACACTGAAGCTTTCTTT. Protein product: CASSFTVRGNTEAFF. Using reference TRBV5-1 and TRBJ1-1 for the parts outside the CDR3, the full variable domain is KAGVTQTPRYLIKTRGQQVTLSCSPISGHRSVSWYQQTPGQGLQFLFEYFSETQRNKGNFPGRFSGRQFSNSRSEMNVSTLELGDSALYLCASSFTVRGNTEAFFGQGTRLTVV.